This T cell receptor beta chain emerged from a study of CXCR3-negative and CXCR3-positive naive CD8 T cells. About the research overall: Sequencing gave about 135 million TRB reads overall, about 1.5 +/- 0.3 million per library. Findings of the study overall: Upon cryopreservation, CXCR3 expression partially decreased, and most assays used fresh PBMCs. Memory CD8+ cells showed much lower diversity, while both naive subsets displayed comparably high diversity. Memory, not naive, CXCR3-negative and CXCR3-positive cells differed in TRBV-TRBJ usage.

The CDR3 loop spans 14 amino acids. Per the germline V gene, CDR1 is SGHTA and CDR2 is FQGNSA. Details on this clonotype: No antigen is known for it.

Researchers prepared the TRB cDNA libraries using 5' RACE with UMI labels. For each CDR3 protein, TCRdb gives one entry from its re-call of the 5' RACE reads, without DNA. There are about 40,000 distinct CDR3 sequences in the sample, with 6.5% to 8.5% held by the top ten. The source is a human donor in good health. Some clones in this sample may be carry-over from other donors' samples. The sequenced material came from memory CD8+ T cells from blood. The chain uses TRBV7-2 and TRBJ2-7; the TRBD1 assignment by TCRdb is unverifiable without DNA. The CDR3 spells CASSTPGQSYEQYF. The full variable domain, in which reference TRBV7-2 and TRBJ2-7 provide the parts outside the CDR3, is GAGVSQSPSNKVTEKGKDVELRCDPISGHTALYWYRQSLGQGLEFLIYFQGNSAPDKSGLPSDRFSAERTGGSVSTLTIQRTQQEDSAVYLCASSTPGQSYEQYFGPGTRLTVT.